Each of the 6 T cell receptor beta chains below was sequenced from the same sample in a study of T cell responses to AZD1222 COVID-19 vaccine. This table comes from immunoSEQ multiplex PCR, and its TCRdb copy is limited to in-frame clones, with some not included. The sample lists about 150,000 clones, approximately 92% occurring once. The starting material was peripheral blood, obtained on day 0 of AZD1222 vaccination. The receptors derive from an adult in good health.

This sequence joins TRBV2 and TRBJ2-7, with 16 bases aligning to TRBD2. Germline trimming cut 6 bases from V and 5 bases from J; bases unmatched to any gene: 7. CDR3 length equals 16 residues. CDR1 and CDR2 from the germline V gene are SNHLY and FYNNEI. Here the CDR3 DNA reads TGTGCCAGCAGCGCGGGGGGACTAGCGGGAGGGAACGAGCAGTACTTC. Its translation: CASSAGGLAGGNEQYF.

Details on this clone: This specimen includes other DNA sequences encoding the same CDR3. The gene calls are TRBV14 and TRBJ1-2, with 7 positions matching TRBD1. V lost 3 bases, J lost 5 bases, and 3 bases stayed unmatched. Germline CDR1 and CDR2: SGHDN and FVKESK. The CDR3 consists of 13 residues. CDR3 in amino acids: CASSHTRGYGYTF. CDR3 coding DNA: TGTGCCAGCAGCCATACCAGGGGGTATGGCTACACCTTC.

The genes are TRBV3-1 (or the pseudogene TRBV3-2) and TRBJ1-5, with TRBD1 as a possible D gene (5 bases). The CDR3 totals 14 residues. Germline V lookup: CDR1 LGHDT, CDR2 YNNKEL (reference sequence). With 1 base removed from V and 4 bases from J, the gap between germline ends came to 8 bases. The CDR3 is CASSQGWTNQPQHF. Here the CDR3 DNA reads TGTGCCAGCAGCCAAGGATGGACAAATCAGCCCCAGCATTTT.

In DNA form, the CDR3 reads TGTGCCAGCAGTGAAGCACGGACAGGGTCCAATGAGCAGTTCTTC. Its protein is CASSEARTGSNEQFF. The V gene is TRBV2, the J gene TRBJ2-1; the match to TRBD1 covers 8 bases. Losses at the gene ends were 0 bases for V and 6 bases for J; bases not matched to a gene: 4. The CDR3 totals 15 residues. The germline V gene has CDR1 SNHLY and CDR2 FYNNEI.

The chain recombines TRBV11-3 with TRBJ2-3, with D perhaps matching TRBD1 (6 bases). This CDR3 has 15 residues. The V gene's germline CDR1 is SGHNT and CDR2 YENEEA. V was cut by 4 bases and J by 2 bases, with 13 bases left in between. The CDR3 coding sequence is TGTGCCAGCAGCTCCGGGACACTAATCACAGATACGCAGTATTTT. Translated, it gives CASSSGTLITDTQYF. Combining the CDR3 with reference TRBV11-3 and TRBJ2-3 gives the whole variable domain EAGVVQSPRYKIIEKKQPVAFWCNPISGHNTLYWYLQNLGQGPELLIRYENEEAVDDSQLPKDRFSAERLKGVDSTLKIQPAELGDSAVYLCASSSGTLITDTQYFGPGTRLTVL.

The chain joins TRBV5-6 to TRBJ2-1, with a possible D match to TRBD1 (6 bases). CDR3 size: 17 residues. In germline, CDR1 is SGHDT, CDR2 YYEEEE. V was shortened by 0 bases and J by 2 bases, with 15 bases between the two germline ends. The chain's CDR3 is CASSLGSLGAAYNEQFF. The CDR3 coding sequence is TGTGCCAGCAGCTTGGGGTCTTTGGGGGCTGCCTACAATGAGCAGTTCTTC.